These 8 T cell receptor beta chains originate from one sample sequenced in a study of blood T cell repertoires in COVID-19. Profiling relied on immunoSEQ multiplex PCR, and the TCRdb table lists in-frame clones only, not all of them. The sample consists of about 92,000 clones, about 85% of them appearing once. The sample was peripheral blood. Receptor source: a human donor in a cohort sampled during active COVID-19.

The chain has TRBV30 and TRBJ1-6; 8 nucleotides align to TRBD1. CDR1 and CDR2 (germline): GTSNPN, SVGIG (reference sequence). This CDR3 spans 14 amino acids. V shed 5 bases, J shed 5 bases, and the junction held 5 bases outside the gene matches. The CDR3 nucleotides read TGTGCCTGGGAAACAGGGGGAAATAATTCACCCCTCCACTTT. Its protein is CAWETGGNNSPLHF.

This chain connects TRBV19 to TRBJ2-2; 7 bases are shared with TRBD1. V lost 10 bases and J lost 6; bases outside the gene matches: 11. Germline V gives CDR1 LNHDA, CDR2 SQIVND (reference sequence). The CDR3 covers 14 residues. The CDR3 reads CATLIDRAAGELFF. CDR3 bases: TGTGCCACCTTGATTGACAGGGCCGCCGGGGAGCTGTTTTTT.

The chain recombines TRBV12-5 with TRBJ1-2; TRBD1 matches 8 bases. CDR1 is LGHNT and CDR2 is FRNRAP in the germline V gene. V lost 1 base to trimming and J lost 0 bases; unmatched junction nucleotides: 4. The CDR3 is 16 residues long. CDR3 sequence: CASGLDRGIANYGYTF. The CDR3, as DNA: TGTGCTAGTGGTTTGGACAGGGGGATAGCTAACTATGGCTACACCTTC. The whole variable domain, filled in from reference TRBV12-5 and TRBJ1-2, reads DARVTQTPRHKVTEMGQEVTMRCQPILGHNTVFWYRQTMMQGLELLAYFRNRAPLDDSGMPKDRFSAEMPDATLATLKIQPSEPRDSAVYFCASGLDRGIANYGYTFGSGTRLTVV.

The chain links TRBV9 to TRBJ1-4; the match to TRBD1 covers 7 bases. The CDR3 consists of 15 residues. Germline lookup yields CDR1 SGDLS and CDR2 YYNGEE. V was pared by 3 bases and J by 0 bases, with 2 bases of the junction left unmatched. The CDR3 nucleotides are TGTGCCAGCAGCGAACAGGGGACAACTAATGAAAAACTGTTTTTT. This codes for CASSEQGTTNEKLFF.

The chain recombines TRBV9 with TRBJ2-1; possibly TRBD2 for D (5 bases). Germline V gives CDR1 SGDLS, CDR2 YYNGEE. The CDR3 has 16 amino acids. Deletions cut 0 bases from V and 2 bases from J, with 12 bases between. The CDR3 sequence: CASSVDGSGTYNEQFF. The CDR3 region has the DNA TGTGCCAGCAGCGTAGACGGAAGCGGTACCTACAATGAGCAGTTCTTC.

This sequence joins TRBV12-3 or TRBV12-4 and TRBJ2-2; D is unresolved. CDR3 length: 13 amino acids. Trimming pared 4 bases from V and 2 bases from J, leaving 5 bases between. This CDR3 reads CASSSTNTGELFF. In DNA, the CDR3 is TGTGCCAGCAGTTCAACTAACACCGGGGAGCTGTTTTTT.

The chain uses TRBV24-1 and TRBJ2-5; a possible D gene is TRBD1 (6 bases). Between the trimmed V and J ends, which lost 4 bases and 2 bases, there was a span of 13 bases. The germline V gene has CDR1 KGHDR and CDR2 SFDVKD. The CDR3 extends over 15 amino acids. The CDR3 DNA is TGTGCCACCAGTGACTACAGGGTTCGGCAAGAGACCCAGTACTTC. It codes for CATSDYRVRQETQYF.

This clone showed up just a few times. This rearrangement joins TRBV2 to TRBJ2-7; D is possibly TRBD1 (5 bases). CDR1 and CDR2 (germline): SNHLY, FYNNEI. This CDR3 spans 14 amino acids. V lost 7 bases and J lost 7, with 20 bases in between. In DNA form, the CDR3 reads TGTGCCAGCAAGGGGCTGCTCGTGAAGCAGGAGCAGTACTTC. Its translation is CASKGLLVKQEQYF.